Below are 27 T cell receptor beta chains sequenced from a single sample in a study of identical twins. TCRdb ran MiXCR on the 5' RACE reads and lists one entry per CDR3 protein. Of some 250,000 distinct CDR3 sequences in the sample, roughly 13% were seen once. This sample was also put to use in a study of yellow fever vaccine responses in identical twins.

Input material: memory (CD45RO+) T cells sorted from blood. These receptors were taken from a woman aged 18-30 years in good health.

This clonotype has more than one count but fewer than ten. The chain recombines TRBV5-1 with TRBJ2-7; TRBD2 is a possible D gene (6 bases). Germline loops: CDR1 SGHRS, CDR2 YFSETQ. V gave up 4 bases and J gave up 0 bases, with 29 bases separating them. The CDR3 runs 20 residues. The CDR3 spells CASSRGIGAGGESSSYEQYF. CDR3 sequence (DNA): TGCGCCAGCAGCAGAGGTATTGGAGCGGGCGGGGAATCTAGCTCCTACGAGCAGTACTTC.

The V gene is TRBV10-3, the J gene TRBJ2-1; D possibly corresponds to TRBD1 (6 bases). V lost 7 bases and J 7 bases, leaving 8 bases between the germline ends. In germline, CDR1 is ENHRY, CDR2 SYGVKD. CDR3 length: 11 amino acids. The CDR3 spells CAITTGNEQFF. The CDR3 DNA reads TGTGCCATCACCACAGGGAATGAGCAGTTCTTC.

The CDR3 spells CASSPGGAVPEQFF. The CDR3 bases are TGTGCCAGCAGCCCCGGAGGGGCGGTCCCCGAGCAGTTCTTC. V gene TRBV7-9 combines with J gene TRBJ2-1, with D perhaps matching TRBD2 (6 bases). The ends were cut back, 5 bases at V and 10 bases at J, with 18 bases in the middle. There are 14 residues in the CDR3. Germline-derived CDR1 and CDR2 are SEHNR and FQNEAQ (reference sequence).

The chain recombines TRBV28 with TRBJ2-2; either TRBD1 or TRBD2 may supply D (5 bases each). The V end was cut by 6 bases, the J end by 7 bases, with 21 bases between. There are 16 residues in the CDR3. CDR1 is MDHEN, CDR2 SYDVKM, per germline. CDR3 sequence reads: CASRSGTTLAVGELFF. The CDR3 DNA is TGTGCCAGCAGATCCGGGACCACCTTGGCGGTCGGGGAGCTGTTTTTT.

This chain joins TRBV5-1 and TRBJ2-7; 12 nucleotides align to TRBD1. V lost 4 bases and J lost 7; bases outside the gene matches: 9. CDR3 length: 15 amino acids. Germline-derived CDR1 and CDR2 are SGHRS and YFSETQ. The CDR3 DNA sequence: TGCGCCAGCAGCCCTGGGACAGGGGGCTTGAGAGAGCAGTACTTC. Translating it yields CASSPGTGGLREQYF.

This clonotype occurred a few times. The V and J genes are TRBV5-1 and TRBJ2-5; 7 bases are a match to TRBD2. The CDR3 covers 15 residues. The J segment lost 2 bases and the V segment lost 1 base, leaving 5 bases of the junction unmatched. Germline-derived CDR1 and CDR2 are SGHRS and YFSETQ. CDR3 DNA sequence: TGCGCCAGCAGCTTGTGGCTAGCGGATCAAGAGACCCAGTACTTC. This translates into CASSLWLADQETQYF.

Regarding this clonotype: Mismatch with germline at one junction end may stem from a read error. The genes are TRBV20-1 and TRBJ2-2, with D perhaps being TRBD1 or TRBD2 (5 bases each). The length of the CDR3 is 17 residues. The germline CDR1 and CDR2 sequences are DFQATT and SNEGSKA (reference sequence). The CDR3 region has the DNA TGCTGTGCTAGACACACTTCAGGGACGGTGAACACCGGGGAGCTGTTTTTT. Translation gives CCARHTSGTVNTGELFF.

The chain uses TRBV2 and TRBJ2-6; 7 bases fit TRBD2. Germline V gene sequence: CDR1 SNHLY, CDR2 FYNNEI. The CDR3 is 16 residues long. V trimming: 7 bases; J trimming: 0 bases; junction bases outside the gene matches: 6. CDR3 in amino acids: CASNRGVASGANVLTF. The CDR3, as DNA: TGTGCCAGCAACCGGGGGGTGGCCTCTGGGGCCAACGTCCTGACTTTC.

This rearrangement joins TRBV6-4 to TRBJ2-1; weak D call: TRBD2 (7 bases). The CDR3 has 14 residues. Germline values: CDR1 MRHNA, CDR2 SNTAGT. V gave up 0 bases and J gave up 8 bases, with 11 bases separating them. CDR3 loop: CASSDSMGGHEQFF. DNA for the CDR3: TGTGCCAGCAGTGACTCGATGGGGGGGCATGAGCAGTTCTTC.

This chain links TRBV7-9 with TRBJ2-1; perhaps TRBD2 as D (7 bases). V dropped 2 bases and J dropped 7 bases, with 21 bases sitting between them. The CDR3 loop spans 17 amino acids. The germline CDR1 and CDR2 sequences are SEHNR and FQNEAQ (reference sequence). CDR3 region: CASSLLVGWGGDNEQFF. The DNA of the CDR3 is TGTGCCAGCAGCTTACTTGTTGGTTGGGGGGGCGATAATGAGCAGTTCTTC.

The sample holds many counts of this clonotype. This sequence joins TRBV6-4 and TRBJ2-3; tentative D call: TRBD1 (5 bases). Germline CDR1 and CDR2: MRHNA and SNTAGT. The CDR3 covers 16 residues. With 0 bases removed from V and 4 bases from J, the gap between germline ends came to 14 bases. The CDR3 DNA is TGTGCCAGCAGTGACTCGTCCCAGGGTGGTGCAGATACGCAGTATTTT. It is translated as CASSDSSQGGADTQYF.

The chain couples TRBV19 to TRBJ2-7; maybe TRBD1 (6 bases). The CDR3 spans 14 residues. Germline assignment: CDR1 LNHDA and CDR2 SQIVND (reference sequence). Trimming took 5 bases from V and 2 from J, leaving 13 bases between them. CDR3 coding DNA: TGTGCCAGTAGTCTGAGACAGGCGACCTACGAGCAGTACTTC. Translating it yields CASSLRQATYEQYF.

This clonotype was seen a few times. This chain links TRBV28 with TRBJ2-7, with no clear D. The V end was cut by 5 bases, the J end by 0 bases, with 14 bases between. This CDR3 is built from 15 residues. In germline, CDR1 is MDHEN, CDR2 SYDVKM. CDR3: CASSTWRRSSYEQYF. The CDR3 DNA follows: TGTGCCAGCAGTACCTGGAGACGAAGCTCCTACGAGCAGTACTTC.

V usage is TRBV20-1 and J usage is TRBJ2-5; 12 bases fit TRBD2. Germline CDR1 is DFQATT and CDR2 is SNEGSKA (reference sequence). The length of the CDR3 is 15 residues. The CDR3 DNA follows: TGCAGCGGAGTTCTAGCGGGGGGGTACCAAGAGACCCAGTACTTC. The encoded protein is CSGVLAGGYQETQYF.

The chain has TRBV7-8 and TRBJ2-5; TRBD2 aligns across 7 bases. The CDR3 is 16 amino acids. V lost 3 bases and J lost 7; bases outside the gene matches: 14. Germline CDR1 reads SGHVS; CDR2 reads FQNEAQ. This chain's CDR3 is CASSLSGGTELGTQYF. The CDR3 region has the DNA TGTGCCAGCAGCTTGTCGGGAGGCACCGAGTTAGGGACCCAGTACTTC.

CDR3 nucleotides: TGTGCCAGCAGCTTAGGGGGGACAGGGATGAACACTGAAGCTTTCTTT. It codes for CASSLGGTGMNTEAFF. This chain connects TRBV7-9 to TRBJ1-1, with 9 nucleotides matching TRBD1. This CDR3 has 16 amino acids. The germline CDR1 and CDR2 sequences are SEHNR and FQNEAQ (reference sequence). V shed 1 base, J shed 0 bases, and the junction held 3 bases outside the gene matches. The full variable domain, completed using reference TRBV7-9 and TRBJ1-1, is DTGVSQNPRHKITKRGQNVTFRCDPISEHNRLYWYRQTLGQGPEFLTYFQNEAQLEKSRLLSDRFSAERPKGSFSTLEIQRTEQGDSAMYLCASSLGGTGMNTEAFFGQGTRLTVV.

The sample holds a few counts of this clonotype. The chain uses TRBV29-1 and TRBJ1-1; 11 bases align to TRBD1. This CDR3 is 13 amino acids long. Losses at the gene ends were 5 bases for V and 5 bases for J; bases not matched to a gene: 4. Germline V gene data show CDR1 as SQVTM and CDR2 as ANQGSEA. The chain's CDR3 is CSVRGTGGTEAFF. CDR3 sequence (DNA): TGCAGCGTTCGCGGGACAGGGGGAACTGAAGCTTTCTTT.

This clonotype was seen repeatedly, ten times or more. V and J are TRBV5-1 and TRBJ2-7, with 9 bases identical to TRBD1. This CDR3 comprises 14 residues. The germline V gene has CDR1 SGHRS and CDR2 YFSETQ. V lost 4 bases to trimming and J lost 3 bases; unmatched junction nucleotides: 5. The CDR3 sequence: CASSAGTGNYEQYF. CDR3 in DNA: TGCGCCAGCAGCGCAGGGACAGGGAACTACGAGCAGTACTTC. Variable domain in full (rest from reference TRBV5-1 and TRBJ2-7): KAGVTQTPRYLIKTRGQQVTLSCSPISGHRSVSWYQQTPGQGLQFLFEYFSETQRNKGNFPGRFSGRQFSNSRSEMNVSTLELGDSALYLCASSAGTGNYEQYFGPGTRLTVT.

V is TRBV5-4 and J is TRBJ2-5; D perhaps matches TRBD2 (7 bases). Germline V CDR1 and CDR2: SGHNT, YYREEE (reference sequence). The V and J ends lost 2 bases and 5 bases respectively, with 13 bases between them. The CDR3 covers 14 residues. The CDR3 protein is CASSFKGGGETQYF. CDR3 sequence (DNA): TGTGCCAGCAGCTTCAAGGGGGGAGGGGAGACCCAGTACTTC.

This clonotype was observed a few times. The chain carries TRBV2 and TRBJ2-3, with D perhaps assigned TRBD1 or TRBD2 (5 bases each). Trimming cost V 3 bases and J 10 bases, with 17 bases left between them. The germline V gene has CDR1 SNHLY and CDR2 FYNNEI. This CDR3 region has 14 residues. The CDR3 loop is CASSDRGQGEAQYF. The DNA of the CDR3 is TGTGCCAGCAGTGATAGGGGCCAGGGAGAAGCGCAGTATTTT.

This clonotype was detected a few times. The chain joins TRBV20-1 to TRBJ2-3, with TRBD1 as a possible D gene (5 bases). The CDR3 runs 13 residues. V dropped 2 bases and J dropped 7 bases, with 13 bases sitting between them. Germline V CDR1 and CDR2: DFQATT, SNEGSKA (reference sequence). Here the CDR3 reads CSARRFDSHTQYF. The DNA of the CDR3 is TGCAGTGCTAGAAGATTTGACAGCCATACGCAGTATTTT.

This clonotype has at least ten counts. The J gene is TRBJ1-2, the V gene TRBV5-1; no clear D. The CDR3 has 13 amino acids. The V gene lost 1 base and the J gene lost 3 bases, with 7 bases spanning the gap. Germline loops: CDR1 SGHRS, CDR2 YFSETQ. The CDR3 is CASSLMSDYGYTF. The CDR3 nucleotides are TGCGCCAGCAGCTTGATGAGCGACTATGGCTACACCTTC. Combining the CDR3 with reference TRBV5-1 and TRBJ1-2 gives the whole variable domain KAGVTQTPRYLIKTRGQQVTLSCSPISGHRSVSWYQQTPGQGLQFLFEYFSETQRNKGNFPGRFSGRQFSNSRSEMNVSTLELGDSALYLCASSLMSDYGYTFGSGTRLTVV.

This clonotype has ten or more counts. The chain uses TRBV15 and TRBJ1-1; no clear D gene. Germline assignment: CDR1 LNHNV and CDR2 YYDKDF (reference sequence). The CDR3 loop spans 13 amino acids. The V end lost 0 bases, the J end lost 6 bases, and 8 bases lay between the germline ends. CDR3 nucleotides: TGTGCCACCAGCAGAGATTACAACTCTGAAGCTTTCTTT. Its protein is CATSRDYNSEAFF. Combining the CDR3 with reference TRBV15 and TRBJ1-1 gives the whole variable domain DAMVIQNPRYQVTQFGKPVTLSCSQTLNHNVMYWYQQKSSQAPKLLFHYYDKDFNNEADTPDNFQSRRPNTSFCFLDIRSPGLGDTAMYLCATSRDYNSEAFFGQGTRLTVV.

This clonotype has ten or more counts. The chain couples TRBV12-3 or TRBV12-4 to TRBJ2-1; D is possibly TRBD1 or TRBD2 (5 bases each). Trimming removed 3 bases at V and 6 bases at J, with 9 bases between. This CDR3 region has 13 residues. The CDR3 region is CASSFQGVNEQFF. As DNA, the CDR3 is TGTGCCAGCAGTTTTCAGGGAGTCAATGAGCAGTTCTTC.

This clonotype was seen ten or more times. This chain joins TRBV4-2 and TRBJ2-7; TRBD1 matches 11 bases. With 1 base clipped from V and 5 bases from J, the junction kept 1 base outside the gene matches. CDR3 length: 14 amino acids. CDR1 is LGHNA, CDR2 YNFKEQ, per germline. CDR3 in DNA: TGTGCCAGCAGCCAAGTGGGACAGGGGGACGAGCAGTACTTC. It yields the protein CASSQVGQGDEQYF.

The chain has TRBV5-1 and TRBJ1-2; no clear D. The V gene's germline CDR1 is SGHRS and CDR2 YFSETQ. The CDR3 has 13 residues. V was trimmed by 0 bases and J by 6 bases, leaving 9 bases between them. CDR3 in DNA: TGCGCCAGCAGCTTGGGAGGCCGGAATGGCTACACCTTC. Protein: CASSLGGRNGYTF.

This clonotype was found many times. This chain connects TRBV20-1 to TRBJ2-6; 9 bases match TRBD1. The CDR3 totals 16 residues. Per germline, CDR1 DFQATT and CDR2 SNEGSKA (reference sequence). J lost 2 bases, V lost 6 bases, and 8 bases had no gene match. The CDR3 sequence: CSALGDRDTGANVLTF. CDR3 nucleotides: TGCAGTGCCTTAGGGGACAGGGATACTGGGGCCAACGTCCTGACTTTC.